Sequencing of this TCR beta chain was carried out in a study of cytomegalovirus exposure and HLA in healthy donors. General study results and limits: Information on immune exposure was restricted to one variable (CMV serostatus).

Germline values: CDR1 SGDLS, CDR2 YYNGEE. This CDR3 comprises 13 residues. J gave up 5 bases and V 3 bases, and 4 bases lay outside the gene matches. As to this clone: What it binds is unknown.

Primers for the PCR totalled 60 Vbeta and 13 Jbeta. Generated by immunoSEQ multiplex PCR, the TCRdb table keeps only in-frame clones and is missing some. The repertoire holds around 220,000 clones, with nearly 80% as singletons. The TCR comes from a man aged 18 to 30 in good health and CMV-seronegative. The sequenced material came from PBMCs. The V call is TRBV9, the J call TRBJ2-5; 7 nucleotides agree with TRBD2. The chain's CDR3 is CASSEGREETQYF. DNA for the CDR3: TGTGCCAGCAGCGAGGGGAGGGAGGAGACCCAGTACTTC. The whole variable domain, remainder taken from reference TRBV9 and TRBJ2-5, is DSGVTQTPKHLITATGQRVTLRCSPRSGDLSVYWYQQSLDQGLQFLIQYYNGEERAKGNILERFSAQQFPDLHSELNLSSLELGDSALYFCASSEGREETQYFGPGTRLLVL.